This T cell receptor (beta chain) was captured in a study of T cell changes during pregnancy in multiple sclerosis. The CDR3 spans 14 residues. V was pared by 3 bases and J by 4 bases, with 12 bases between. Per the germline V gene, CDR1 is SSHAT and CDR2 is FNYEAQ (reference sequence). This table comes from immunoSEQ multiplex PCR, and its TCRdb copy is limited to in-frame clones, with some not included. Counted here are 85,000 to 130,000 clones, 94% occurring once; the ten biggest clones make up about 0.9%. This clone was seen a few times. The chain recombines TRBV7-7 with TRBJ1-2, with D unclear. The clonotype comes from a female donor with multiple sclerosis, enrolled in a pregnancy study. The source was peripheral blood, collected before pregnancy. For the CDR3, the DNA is TGTGCCAGCAGCTTGGTCCAGGATGCCTATGGCTACACCTTC. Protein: CASSLVQDAYGYTF.